The entry below describes one TCR beta chain. The antigen is unknown. These data come from a study of T cell responses to AZD1222 COVID-19 vaccine. Findings of the study overall: The donor cohort was predominantly white British with a female majority, and clonal diversity may have been underestimated. The span of vaccine-associated CD4 TCRs extended across spike, with dominance at 160-218 and 743-854. Targeting of unmutated variant regions was reportedly seen in nearly half of spike-specific TCRs.

Generated by immunoSEQ multiplex PCR, the TCRdb table keeps only in-frame clones and is missing some. The sample yields 150,000 to 200,000 clones, 94% seen once. Analyses pooled second doses at about 4 or about 12 weeks. The sequence was obtained from an adult who received the AZD1222 COVID-19 vaccine. Material: peripheral blood, obtained 28 days after the second AZD1222 dose.

CDR3 bases: TGTGCCAGTAGTATAGCCAGCGGGAGGGCAGTGGATACGCAGTATTTT. Amino acids: CASSIASGRAVDTQYF. V usage is TRBV19 and J usage is TRBJ2-3; 10 bases are shared with TRBD2. Trimming removed 1 base from V and 6 bases from J; junction bases left unmatched: 7. Germline V gene lookup returns CDR1 LNHDA and CDR2 SQIVND (reference sequence). The length of the CDR3 is 16 residues.